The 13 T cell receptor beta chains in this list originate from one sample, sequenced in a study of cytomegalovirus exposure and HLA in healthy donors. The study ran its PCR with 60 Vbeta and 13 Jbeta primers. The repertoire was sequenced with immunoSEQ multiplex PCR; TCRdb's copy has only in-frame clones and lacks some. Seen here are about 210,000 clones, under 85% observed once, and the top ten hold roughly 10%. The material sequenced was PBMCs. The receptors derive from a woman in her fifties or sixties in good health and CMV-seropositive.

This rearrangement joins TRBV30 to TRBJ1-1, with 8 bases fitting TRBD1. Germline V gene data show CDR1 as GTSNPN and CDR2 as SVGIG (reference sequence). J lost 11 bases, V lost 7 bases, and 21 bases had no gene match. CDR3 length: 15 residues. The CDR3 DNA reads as TGTGCCTATGTAATAAAACCCTCGGACAGGGATCGGGCTTTCTTT. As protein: CAYVIKPSDRDRAFF. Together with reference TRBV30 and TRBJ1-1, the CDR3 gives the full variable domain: SQTIHQWPATLVQPVGSPLSLECTVEGTSNPNLYWYRQAAGRGLQLLFYSVGIGQISSEVPQNLSASRPQDRQFILSSKKLLLSDSGFYLCAYVIKPSDRDRAFFGQGTRLTVV.

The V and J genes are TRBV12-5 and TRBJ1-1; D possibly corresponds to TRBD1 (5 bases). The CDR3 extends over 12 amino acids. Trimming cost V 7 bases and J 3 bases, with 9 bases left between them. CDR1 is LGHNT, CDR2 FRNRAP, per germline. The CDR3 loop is CASALGDTEAFF. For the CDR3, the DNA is TGTGCTAGTGCCCTAGGGGACACTGAAGCTTTCTTT.

CDR3 residues: CASSWDRKFGYTF. The CDR3 nucleotides are TGTGCCAGCAGTTGGGACAGGAAGTTCGGCTACACCTTC. The V call is TRBV6-5, the J call TRBJ1-2, with 8 bases aligning to TRBD1. The trim removed 4 bases at V and 8 bases at J, leaving 6 bases unmatched. Germline values: CDR1 MNHEY, CDR2 SVGAGI. The CDR3 length is 13 residues.

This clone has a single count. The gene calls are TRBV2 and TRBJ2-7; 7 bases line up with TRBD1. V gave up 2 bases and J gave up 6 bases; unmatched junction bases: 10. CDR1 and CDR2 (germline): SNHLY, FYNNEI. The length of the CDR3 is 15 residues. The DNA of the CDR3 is TGTGCCAGCAGTGAAATCAGGTTGGGACAGTCCGAGCAGTACTTC. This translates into CASSEIRLGQSEQYF. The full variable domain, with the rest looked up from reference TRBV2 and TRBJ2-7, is EPEVTQTPSHQVTQMGQEVILRCVPISNHLYFYWYRQILGQKVEFLVSFYNNEISEKSEIFDDQFSVERPDGSNFTLKIRSTKLEDSAMYFCASSEIRLGQSEQYFGPGTRLTVT.

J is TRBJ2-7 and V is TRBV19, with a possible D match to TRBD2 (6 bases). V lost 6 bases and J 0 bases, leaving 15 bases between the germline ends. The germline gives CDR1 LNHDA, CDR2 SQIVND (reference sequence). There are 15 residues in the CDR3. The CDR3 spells CASRPPGGLSYEQYF. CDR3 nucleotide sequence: TGTGCCAGTAGGCCCCCCGGGGGTCTCTCCTACGAGCAGTACTTC.

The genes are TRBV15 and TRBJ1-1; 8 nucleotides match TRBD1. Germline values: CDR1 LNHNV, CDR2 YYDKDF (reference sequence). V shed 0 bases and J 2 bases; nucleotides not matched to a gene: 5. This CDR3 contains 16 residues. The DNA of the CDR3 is TGTGCCACCAGCAGAGATCTTGGGACAGGAAACACTGAAGCTTTCTTT. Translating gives CATSRDLGTGNTEAFF. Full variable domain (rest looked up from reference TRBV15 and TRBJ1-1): DAMVIQNPRYQVTQFGKPVTLSCSQTLNHNVMYWYQQKSSQAPKLLFHYYDKDFNNEADTPDNFQSRRPNTSFCFLDIRSPGLGDTAMYLCATSRDLGTGNTEAFFGQGTRLTVV.

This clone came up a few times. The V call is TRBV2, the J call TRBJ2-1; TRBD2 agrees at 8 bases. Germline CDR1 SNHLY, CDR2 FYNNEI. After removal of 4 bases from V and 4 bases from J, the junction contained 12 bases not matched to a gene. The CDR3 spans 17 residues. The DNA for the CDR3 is TGTGCCAGCAGTGGGGGGGGCGGGGGGAAACTTTACAATGAGCAGTTCTTC. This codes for CASSGGGGGKLYNEQFF.

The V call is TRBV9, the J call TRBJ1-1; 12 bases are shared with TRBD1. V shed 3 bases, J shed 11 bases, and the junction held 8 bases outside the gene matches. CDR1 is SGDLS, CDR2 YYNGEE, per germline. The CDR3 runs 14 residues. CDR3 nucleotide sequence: TGTGCCAGCAGCGCAACCGGGACAGGGGGCAGGGCTTTCTTT. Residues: CASSATGTGGRAFF.

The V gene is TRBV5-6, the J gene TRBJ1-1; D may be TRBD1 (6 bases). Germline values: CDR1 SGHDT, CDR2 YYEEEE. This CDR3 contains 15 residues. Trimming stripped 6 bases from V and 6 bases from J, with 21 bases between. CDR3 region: CASTLFGQGKPEAFF. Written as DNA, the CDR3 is TGTGCCAGCACCCTCTTCGGGCAGGGGAAGCCTGAAGCTTTCTTT.

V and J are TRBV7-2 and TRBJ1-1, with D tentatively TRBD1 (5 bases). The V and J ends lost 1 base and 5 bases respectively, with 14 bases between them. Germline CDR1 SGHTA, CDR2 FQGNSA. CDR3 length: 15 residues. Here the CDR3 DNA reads TGTGCCAGCAGCTTAGGGGGGGGAACAAGGACTGAAGCTTTCTTT. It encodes CASSLGGGTRTEAFF.

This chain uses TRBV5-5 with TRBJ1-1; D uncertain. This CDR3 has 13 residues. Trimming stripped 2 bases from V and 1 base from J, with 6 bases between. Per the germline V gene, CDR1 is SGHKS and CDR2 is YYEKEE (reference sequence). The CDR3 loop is CASSFNGNTEAFF. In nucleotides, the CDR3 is TGTGCCAGCAGCTTTAACGGGAACACTGAAGCTTTCTTT.

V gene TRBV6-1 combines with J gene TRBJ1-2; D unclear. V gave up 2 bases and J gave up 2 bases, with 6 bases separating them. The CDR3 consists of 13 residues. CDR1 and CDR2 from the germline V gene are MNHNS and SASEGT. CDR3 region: CASSELENYGYTF. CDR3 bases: TGTGCCAGCAGTGAATTGGAGAACTATGGCTACACCTTC.

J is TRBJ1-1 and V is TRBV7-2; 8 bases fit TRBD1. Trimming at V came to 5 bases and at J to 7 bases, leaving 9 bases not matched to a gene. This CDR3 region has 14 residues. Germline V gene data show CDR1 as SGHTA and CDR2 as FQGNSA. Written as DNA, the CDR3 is TGTGCCAGCAGCCCCTCGGACAGGGTGGGTGAAGCTTTCTTT. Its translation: CASSPSDRVGEAFF. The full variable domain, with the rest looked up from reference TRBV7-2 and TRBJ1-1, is GAGVSQSPSNKVTEKGKDVELRCDPISGHTALYWYRQSLGQGLEFLIYFQGNSAPDKSGLPSDRFSAERTGGSVSTLTIQRTQQEDSAVYLCASSPSDRVGEAFFGQGTRLTVV.